The 3 T cell receptor beta chains reported below all come from one sample, sequenced in a study of blood T cell repertoires in COVID-19 (dated by TCRdb to between 2020 and 2021). The receptor library was made with the immunoSEQ multiplex PCR assay. TCRdb provides this immuneACCESS table in a form limited to in-frame rearrangements. Some clones are lacking; in checked studies, under half of them reflect an unresolved V gene, and why the rest are absent is not known. This sample lists roughly 200,000 clones; around 86% were detected once. 8.2% of the sample goes to the ten largest clones. The sequenced sample consisted of peripheral blood. Every receptor here comes from a woman of 80 years or more with COVID-19, enrolled during active disease.

The chain carries TRBV11-3 and TRBJ1-1; D unclear. Trimming left V 1 base short and J 5 bases short, with 8 bases between. Germline V gives CDR1 SGHNT, CDR2 YENEEA. CDR3 length: 13 residues. As DNA, the CDR3 is TGTGCCAGCAGCTTAGGAGGCCTTACTGAAGCTTTCTTT. Protein: CASSLGGLTEAFF.

The chain uses TRBV3-1 (or the pseudogene TRBV3-2) and TRBJ2-7, with D hard to call. CDR3 length: 17 amino acids. The V end was cut by 1 base, the J end by 1 base, with 17 bases between. In germline, CDR1 is LGHDT, CDR2 YNNKEL (reference sequence). The CDR3 protein is CASSQARSRGFSYEQYF. DNA for the CDR3: TGTGCCAGCAGCCAAGCCCGCTCGCGCGGCTTTTCCTACGAGCAGTACTTC.

The chain couples TRBV19 to TRBJ2-7; 8 bases are shared with TRBD1. The CDR3 spans 15 residues. CDR1 is LNHDA, CDR2 SQIVND, per germline (reference sequence). V shed 6 bases and J 5 bases; nucleotides not matched to a gene: 12. CDR3 protein: CASRPGQGAFHEQYF. In nucleotides, the CDR3 is TGTGCCAGTAGGCCCGGGCAGGGGGCTTTCCACGAGCAGTACTTC.